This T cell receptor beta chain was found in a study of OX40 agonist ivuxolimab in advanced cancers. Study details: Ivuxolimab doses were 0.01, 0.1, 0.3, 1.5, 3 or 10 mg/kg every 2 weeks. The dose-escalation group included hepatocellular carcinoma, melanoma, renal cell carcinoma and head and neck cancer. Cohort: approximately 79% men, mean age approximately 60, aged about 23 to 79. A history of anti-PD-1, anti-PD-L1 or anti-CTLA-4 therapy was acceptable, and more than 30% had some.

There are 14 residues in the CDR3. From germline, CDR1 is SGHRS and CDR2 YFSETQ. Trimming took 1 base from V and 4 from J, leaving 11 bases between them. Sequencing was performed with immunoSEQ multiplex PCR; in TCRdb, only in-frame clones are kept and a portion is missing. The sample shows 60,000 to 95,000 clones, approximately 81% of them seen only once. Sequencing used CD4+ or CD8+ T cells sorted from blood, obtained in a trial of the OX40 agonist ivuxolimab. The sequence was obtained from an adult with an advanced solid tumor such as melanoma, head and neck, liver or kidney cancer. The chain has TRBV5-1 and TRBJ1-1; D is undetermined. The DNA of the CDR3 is TGCGCCAGCAGCTTGTGGGAGGGTAGCACTGAAGCTTTCTTT. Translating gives CASSLWEGSTEAFF.